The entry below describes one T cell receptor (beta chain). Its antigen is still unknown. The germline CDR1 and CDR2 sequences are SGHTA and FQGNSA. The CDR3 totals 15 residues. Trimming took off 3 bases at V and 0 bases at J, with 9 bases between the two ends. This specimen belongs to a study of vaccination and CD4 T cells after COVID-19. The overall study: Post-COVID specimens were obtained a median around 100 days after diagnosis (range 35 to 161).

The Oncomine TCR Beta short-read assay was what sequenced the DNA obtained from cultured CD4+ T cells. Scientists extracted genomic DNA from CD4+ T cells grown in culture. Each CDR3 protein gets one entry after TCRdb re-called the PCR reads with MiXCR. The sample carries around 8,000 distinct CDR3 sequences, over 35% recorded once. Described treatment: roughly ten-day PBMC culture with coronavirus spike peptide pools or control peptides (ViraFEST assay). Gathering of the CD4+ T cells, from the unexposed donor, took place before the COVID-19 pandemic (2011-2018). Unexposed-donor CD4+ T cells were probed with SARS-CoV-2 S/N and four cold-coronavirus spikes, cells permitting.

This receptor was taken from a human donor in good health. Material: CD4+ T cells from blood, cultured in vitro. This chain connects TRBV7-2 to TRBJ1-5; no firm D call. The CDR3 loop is CASSFELNSNQPQHF. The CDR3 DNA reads TGTGCCAGCAGCTTTGAACTGAATAGCAATCAGCCCCAGCATTTT. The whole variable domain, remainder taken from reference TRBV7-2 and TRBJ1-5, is GAGVSQSPSNKVTEKGKDVELRCDPISGHTALYWYRQSLGQGLEFLIYFQGNSAPDKSGLPSDRFSAERTGGSVSTLTIQRTQQEDSAVYLCASSFELNSNQPQHFGDGTRLSIL.